A selection of T cell receptor beta chains follows, all from one sample in a study of CD8 T cells in ankylosing spondylitis. Each CDR3 protein is one row after TCRdb ran MiXCR on the 5' RACE reads. The table includes 340,000 or so distinct CDR3 sequences, about 15% detected once. The sample consisted of blood, either unsorted or a sorted T cell fraction (not recorded which). Receptors originate from a male donor with ankylosing spondylitis or in good health (not recorded which). Each CDR3 is given with its conserved first and last residue. Each record gives: V gene, clone size, D gene, J gene, CDR3 DNA, CDR3 protein. A D gene is named only where the DNA matches it firmly. The size field is filled for only some rows; it gives once, few, many or a size class.

V gene: TRBV7-9; clone size: .; D gene: .; J gene: TRBJ2-7; CDR3 DNA: TGTGCCAGCAGCTTAGGCGCGGACGTTTCCTACGAGCAGTACTTC; CDR3 protein: CASSLGADVSYEQYF
V gene: TRBV4-1; clone size: few; D gene: .; J gene: TRBJ2-3; CDR3 DNA: TGCGCCAGCAGCCAAGATCCCCTAAGAAAGGAGATCACAGATACGCAGTATTTT; CDR3 protein: CASSQDPLRKEITDTQYF
V gene: TRBV18; clone size: .; D gene: .; J gene: TRBJ1-5; CDR3 DNA: TGTGCCAGCTCACCACTCAGGGCCGATCAGCCCCAGCATTTT; CDR3 protein: CASSPLRADQPQHF
V gene: TRBV7-6; clone size: many; D gene: TRBD2; J gene: TRBJ2-2; CDR3 DNA: TGTGCCAGCAGCCGGTCGACTAGCGGGACGGGGGAGCTGTTTTTT; CDR3 protein: CASSRSTSGTGELFF
V gene: TRBV20-1; clone size: few; D gene: TRBD2; J gene: TRBJ2-5; CDR3 DNA: TGCAGTGCTAGACCCCCCGGGGGGGTTGAGACCCAGTACTTC; CDR3 protein: CSARPPGGVETQYF
V gene: TRBV11-2; clone size: .; D gene: TRBD2; J gene: TRBJ2-5; CDR3 DNA: TGTGCCAGCAGCTTAATCGGCGGGGGGAACCAAGAGACCCAGTACTTC; CDR3 protein: CASSLIGGGNQETQYF
V gene: TRBV7-9; clone size: .; D gene: .; J gene: TRBJ2-1; CDR3 DNA: TGTGCCAGCAGCTTATCGGCTAGTGGGGGTGAGCAGTTCTTC; CDR3 protein: CASSLSASGGEQFF
V gene: TRBV7-2; clone size: few; D gene: .; J gene: TRBJ2-5; CDR3 DNA: TGTGCCAGCAGCCGTTCGTCAGCGGGAGAGACCCAGTACTTC; CDR3 protein: CASSRSSAGETQYF
V gene: TRBV6-5; clone size: few; D gene: .; J gene: TRBJ1-5; CDR3 DNA: TGTGCCAGCGGTAATCAGCCCCAGCATTTT; CDR3 protein: CASGNQPQHF
V gene: TRBV6-1; clone size: few; D gene: .; J gene: TRBJ1-5; CDR3 DNA: TGTGCCAGCAGTGAAACTGGTGGATCTAGCAATCAGCCCCAGCATTTT; CDR3 protein: CASSETGGSSNQPQHF
V gene: TRBV5-1; clone size: few; D gene: TRBD2; J gene: TRBJ2-3; CDR3 DNA: TGCGCCAGCAGCTTCGAGCGGGACACAGATACGCAGTATTTT; CDR3 protein: CASSFERDTDTQYF
V gene: TRBV5-1; clone size: .; D gene: .; J gene: TRBJ2-5; CDR3 DNA: TGCGCCAGCAGCTCGCAGTTCCAAGAGACCCAGTACTTC; CDR3 protein: CASSSQFQETQYF
V gene: TRBV6-5; clone size: .; D gene: .; J gene: TRBJ2-1; CDR3 DNA: TGTGCCAGCAGTCGATTTGGGGAGCAGTTCTTC; CDR3 protein: CASSRFGEQFF
V gene: TRBV20-1; clone size: medium-sized; D gene: TRBD2; J gene: TRBJ2-5; CDR3 DNA: TGCAGTAGCGGGAGGGGACAAGAGACCCAGTACTTC; CDR3 protein: CSSGRGQETQYF
V gene: TRBV20-1; clone size: few; D gene: TRBD1; J gene: TRBJ2-5; CDR3 DNA: TGCAGTGCCCTTGGACAGGGGCAGGCGACCCAGTACTTC; CDR3 protein: CSALGQGQATQYF
V gene: TRBV5-1; clone size: many; D gene: .; J gene: TRBJ2-5; CDR3 DNA: TGCGCCAGCAGCTTGTCAGGGGATGAGACCCAGTACTTC; CDR3 protein: CASSLSGDETQYF
V gene: TRBV11-2; clone size: .; D gene: TRBD1; J gene: TRBJ2-1; CDR3 DNA: TGTGCCAGCAGCTTAGAGCAGGGGACAGGGAAGTTCTTC; CDR3 protein: CASSLEQGTGKFF
V gene: TRBV7-9; clone size: .; D gene: TRBD2; J gene: TRBJ2-1; CDR3 DNA: TGTGCCAGCAGCGTCCCCGGGGGGAAGGGGCAGTTCTTC; CDR3 protein: CASSVPGGKGQFF
V gene: TRBV2; clone size: few; D gene: .; J gene: TRBJ2-2; CDR3 DNA: TGTGCCAGCATTTCAGGGCATAACACCGGGGAGCTGTTTTTT; CDR3 protein: CASISGHNTGELFF
V gene: TRBV12-3/TRBV12-4; clone size: .; D gene: .; J gene: TRBJ1-2; CDR3 DNA: TGTGCCAGCAGTGTCGGACAGTCTGGGGGCTACACCTTC; CDR3 protein: CASSVGQSGGYTF
V gene: TRBV7-9; clone size: .; D gene: TRBD2; J gene: TRBJ2-1; CDR3 DNA: TGTACCAGCACCGTGACTAGCGGGAGTGGGAATGAGCAGTTCTTC; CDR3 protein: CTSTVTSGSGNEQFF
V gene: TRBV5-1; clone size: .; D gene: .; J gene: TRBJ2-5; CDR3 DNA: TGCGCCAGCAGCTTGATCCGGGATCAAGAGACCCAGTACTTC; CDR3 protein: CASSLIRDQETQYF
V gene: TRBV7-9; clone size: .; D gene: .; J gene: TRBJ2-1; CDR3 DNA: TGTGCCAGCAGCTTAAAGGGTGAGCAGTTCTTC; CDR3 protein: CASSLKGEQFF
V gene: TRBV5-1; clone size: few; D gene: .; J gene: TRBJ1-1; CDR3 DNA: TGCGCCAGCAGCTTGGACCGGTTAGGCAGGACTGAAGCTTTCTTT; CDR3 protein: CASSLDRLGRTEAFF